These 20 T cell receptor beta chains originate from one sample sequenced in a study of radiotherapy plus CTLA-4 blockade in lung cancer. Clones were sequenced by immunoSEQ multiplex PCR, and TCRdb holds only the in-frame ones, with some missing. The sample has tens of thousands of clones; around 80% are singletons. Source: peripheral blood, taken from a patient treated with radiotherapy plus ipilimumab. The receptors originated from a human donor with non-small cell lung cancer who had a complete response to radiotherapy plus ipilimumab.

The rearrangement joins TRBV4-1 to TRBJ2-1, with D perhaps matching TRBD1 (6 bases). V was cut by 5 bases and J by 5 bases, with 10 bases left in between. Looked up from germline, CDR1 is MGHRA and CDR2 is YSYEKL. The CDR3 is 13 amino acids. CDR3 region: CASSDRYDNEQFF. The CDR3 DNA sequence: TGCGCCAGCAGCGACAGGTACGACAATGAGCAGTTCTTC.

The J gene is TRBJ1-1, the V gene TRBV6-6, with 7 bases fitting TRBD1. V lost 0 bases and J lost 1; bases outside the gene matches: 5. From germline, CDR1 is MNHNY and CDR2 SVGAGI (reference sequence). CDR3 length equals 16 residues. The CDR3 bases are TGTGCCAGCAGTTACTCGGGAGGGGACAGGAACACTGAAGCTTTCTTT. Translation: CASSYSGGDRNTEAFF.

This clone has a handful of counts. V and J are TRBV5-8 and TRBJ2-7; maybe TRBD2 (7 bases). Germline V CDR1 and CDR2: SGHTS, YDEGEE. There are 14 residues in the CDR3. Trimming took off 0 bases at V and 7 bases at J, with 14 bases between the two ends. The DNA of the CDR3 is TGTGCCAGCAGCTTGGCCACCAGGGGAGGGGAGCAGTACGTC. This codes for CASSLATRGGEQYV.

This sequence joins TRBV7-8 and TRBJ2-5, with D perhaps given as TRBD1 or TRBD2 (5 bases each). With the DNA end fitting TRBJ2-7 better, the J assignment may be wrong. Germline-derived CDR1 and CDR2 are SGHVS and FQNEAQ. The CDR3 is made up of 16 amino acids. CDR3 loop: CASSLEGIGATYEQYF. DNA for the CDR3: TGTGCCAGCAGCTTAGAAGGAATCGGGGCCACCTACGAGCAGTACTTC.

V gene TRBV19 combines with J gene TRBJ1-2; D is undetermined. The CDR3 is made up of 15 amino acids. Trimming took 2 bases from V and 0 from J, leaving 10 bases between them. CDR1 is LNHDA and CDR2 is SQIVND in the germline V gene (reference sequence). The DNA for the CDR3 is TGTGCCAGTAGTATACAGGCTGGCACTAACTATGGCTACACCTTC. Protein: CASSIQAGTNYGYTF.

This clone came up a few times. V usage is TRBV7-2 and J usage is TRBJ2-7; either TRBD1 or TRBD2 may fit D (6 bases each). The germline V gene encodes CDR1 SGHTA and CDR2 FQGNSA. This CDR3 comprises 15 residues. V was trimmed by 5 bases and J by 2 bases, leaving 16 bases between them. CDR3 in amino acids: CASSRPGAGTYEQYV. The CDR3 DNA reads TGTGCCAGCAGCCGCCCGGGGGCGGGCACCTACGAGCAGTACGTC.

The V gene is TRBV7-2, the J gene TRBJ1-3; D may be TRBD1 (6 bases). V was pared by 0 bases and J by 1 base, with 10 bases between. The CDR3 totals 16 residues. Germline-derived CDR1 and CDR2 are SGHTA and FQGNSA. In DNA, the CDR3 is TGTGCCAGCAGCTTAGCACTGGACAGTTCTGGAAACACCATATATTTT. This gives the protein CASSLALDSSGNTIYF.

The chain is built from TRBV5-7 and TRBJ2-5; TRBD2 matches at 7 bases. TRBV5-7 carries the ORF label, with uncertain function. Germline trimming cut 4 bases from V and 1 base from J; bases unmatched to any gene: 7. CDR3 length equals 15 residues. The CDR3 spells CASSIRGDPQETQYF. The CDR3 DNA sequence: TGTGCCAGCAGCATCCGGGGGGACCCCCAAGAGACCCAGTACTTC.

This sequence joins TRBV29-1 and TRBJ1-1; D unclear. The CDR3 is made up of 14 amino acids. With 5 bases removed from V and 0 bases from J, the gap between germline ends came to 13 bases. The V gene's germline CDR1 is SQVTM and CDR2 ANQGSEA. The CDR3 spells CSVTLGGMNTEAFF. The CDR3 nucleotides are TGCAGCGTTACCTTGGGCGGGATGAACACTGAAGCTTTCTTT.

V gene TRBV21-1 combines with J gene TRBJ1-2; TRBD1, the D gene given by the table, was not confirmed from the DNA. TRBV21-1 is deemed a pseudogene. This CDR3 spans 16 amino acids. CDR3 protein: CASSTRQGNPIYGYTF. The CDR3 DNA reads as TGTGCCAGCAGCACCCGACAGGGGAATCCCATCTATGGCTACACCTTC.

CDR3 region: CASTQDRSNYGYTF. The CDR3 DNA sequence: TGTGCCAGCACCCAGGACAGATCTAACTATGGCTACACCTTC. The rearrangement uses TRBV6-5 and TRBJ1-2, with D possibly TRBD1 on 6 matching bases. The CDR3 extends over 14 amino acids. Trimming cost V 7 bases and J 0 bases, with 12 bases left between them. The germline CDR1 and CDR2 sequences are MNHEY and SVGAGI.

The chain employs TRBV2 and TRBJ2-7; 9 bases align to TRBD2. This CDR3 spans 14 amino acids. After removal of 7 bases from V and 4 bases from J, the junction contained 8 bases not matched to a gene. The germline gives CDR1 SNHLY, CDR2 FYNNEI. The CDR3 region is CASTRGLASYEQYF. The CDR3 DNA is TGTGCCAGCACCCGCGGACTAGCGTCGTACGAGCAGTACTTC.

V usage is TRBV5-1 and J usage is TRBJ1-5; no clear D gene. V shed 0 bases and J shed 7 bases, with 8 bases lying between them. The germline V gene encodes CDR1 SGHRS and CDR2 YFSETQ. CDR3 length equals 13 residues. CDR3 in amino acids: CASSLGTEQPQHF. The CDR3 DNA reads TGCGCCAGCAGCTTGGGAACAGAACAGCCCCAGCATTTT.

A single count supports this clone. This rearrangement joins TRBV4-2 to TRBJ2-5; 9 nucleotides match TRBD2. CDR3 size: 17 residues. Germline assignment: CDR1 LGHNA and CDR2 YNFKEQ. J lost 1 base, V lost 3 bases, and 9 bases had no gene match. The DNA of the CDR3 is TGTGCCAGCAGCCAGGGGAAGGCGGGGGGGCTCCAAGAGACCCAGTACTTC. It encodes CASSQGKAGGLQETQYF.

This sequence joins TRBV18 and TRBJ1-2; D is possibly TRBD1 (6 bases). The CDR3 loop spans 14 amino acids. Per germline, CDR1 KGHSH and CDR2 LQKENI. V dropped 3 bases and J dropped 3 bases, with 11 bases sitting between them. CDR3 loop: CASSPTRQDYGYTF. The CDR3, as DNA: TGTGCCAGCTCACCTACCCGACAGGACTATGGCTACACCTTC. Full variable domain (rest looked up from reference TRBV18 and TRBJ1-2): NAGVMQNPRHLVRRRGQEARLRCSPMKGHSHVYWYRQLPEEGLKFMVYLQKENIIDESGMPKERFSAEFPKEGPSILRIQQVVRGDSAAYFCASSPTRQDYGYTFGSGTRLTVV.

J is TRBJ2-2 and V is TRBV19; 7 nucleotides align to TRBD1. Germline trimming cut 3 bases from V and 5 bases from J; bases unmatched to any gene: 9. Germline V lookup: CDR1 LNHDA, CDR2 SQIVND (reference sequence). The CDR3 is made up of 16 amino acids. CDR3 sequence: CASSISGQVVTGELFF. In DNA, the CDR3 is TGTGCCAGTAGTATTAGTGGACAGGTGGTTACCGGGGAGCTGTTTTTT.

This clone was detected only a few times. In the same sample, other DNA sequences code for this CDR3. This chain connects TRBV5-1 to TRBJ1-5, with D perhaps matching TRBD1 (5 bases). Germline CDR1 and CDR2: SGHRS and YFSETQ. The CDR3 sequence is 15 residues long. The V and J ends lost 0 bases and 0 bases respectively, with 7 bases between them. In DNA, the CDR3 is TGCGCCAGCAGCTTGGGGGGGTCTAGCAATCAGCCCCAGCATTTT. Protein: CASSLGGSSNQPQHF.

The rearrangement joins TRBV5-4 to TRBJ1-1; 7 bases line up with TRBD1. The V and J ends lost 2 bases and 4 bases, in that order; junction bases with no gene match: 5. The CDR3 is 14 amino acids. CDR1 and CDR2 (germline): SGHNT, YYREEE (reference sequence). CDR3 sequence (DNA): TGTGCCAGCAGCTTCACAGGGGTTAGCACTGAAGCTTTCTTT. Its translation: CASSFTGVSTEAFF.

The chain carries TRBV4-3 and TRBJ2-3; a possible D gene is TRBD2 (6 bases). The CDR3 loop spans 17 amino acids. The germline V gene has CDR1 LGHNA and CDR2 YSLEER. V dropped 0 bases and J dropped 4 bases, with 17 bases sitting between them. In nucleotides, the CDR3 is TGCGCCAGCAGCCAAGATCATGCGACTAGTGCGTCAGATACGCAGTATTTT. Translated: CASSQDHATSASDTQYF.

About this clone itself: At one of its ends the junction is not consistent with the germline gene, which may arise from a read error. The rearrangement uses TRBV7-7 and TRBJ2-1; D gene uncertain. The germline V gene encodes CDR1 SSHAT and CDR2 FNYEAQ (reference sequence). The CDR3 sequence is 13 residues long. The DNA of the CDR3 is TGTGCTAGCAGCCGAGAACCACGTAGTGAGCAGTTCTTC. Amino acids: CASSREPRSEQFF. The whole variable domain, filled in from reference TRBV7-7 and TRBJ2-1, reads GAGVSQSPRYKVTKRGQDVTLRCDPISSHATLYWYQQALGQGPEFLTYFNYEAQPDKSGLPSDRFSAERPEGSISTLTIQRTEQRDSAMYRCASSREPRSEQFFGPGTRLTVL.